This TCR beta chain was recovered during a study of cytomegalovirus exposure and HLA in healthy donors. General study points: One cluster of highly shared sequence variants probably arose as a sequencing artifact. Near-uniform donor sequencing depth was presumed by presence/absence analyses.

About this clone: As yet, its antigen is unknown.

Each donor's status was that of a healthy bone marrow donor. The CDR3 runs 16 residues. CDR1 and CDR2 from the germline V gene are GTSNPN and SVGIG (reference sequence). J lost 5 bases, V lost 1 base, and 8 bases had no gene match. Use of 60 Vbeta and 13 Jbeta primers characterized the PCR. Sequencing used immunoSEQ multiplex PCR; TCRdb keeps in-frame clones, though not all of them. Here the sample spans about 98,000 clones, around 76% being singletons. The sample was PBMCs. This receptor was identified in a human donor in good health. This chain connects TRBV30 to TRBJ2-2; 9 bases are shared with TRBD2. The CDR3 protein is CAWSGDLSGGTGELFF. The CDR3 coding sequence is TGTGCCTGGAGTGGGGATCTGAGCGGGGGGACCGGGGAGCTGTTTTTT. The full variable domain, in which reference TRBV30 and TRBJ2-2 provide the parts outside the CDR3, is SQTIHQWPATLVQPVGSPLSLECTVEGTSNPNLYWYRQAAGRGLQLLFYSVGIGQISSEVPQNLSASRPQDRQFILSSKKLLLSDSGFYLCAWSGDLSGGTGELFFGEGSRLTVL.